The TCR beta chain described here comes from a study of blood T cell repertoires in COVID-19. Study information: Samples came from the United States, Italy and Spain, spanning acute and convalescent COVID-19. T cells, B-cell-depleted T cells, or PBMCs supplied cDNA or gDNA.

Germline CDR1 SGHTA, CDR2 FQGTGA. V was clipped by 2 bases and J by 8 bases; unmatched bases: 3. CDR3 length equals 13 residues. As processed by the authors: How many nucleated cells were present was estimated from reference gene primer amplification. This table comes from immunoSEQ multiplex PCR, and its TCRdb copy is limited to in-frame clones, with some not included. V and J calls plus clone size are reproduced from that table; the DNA served to infer D and trimming. The top ten clones hold roughly 5.3% of a sample with about 140,000 clones, 80% of them seen once. The sequencing input was peripheral blood. This receptor was taken from a woman between 50 and 59 years old with acute or convalescent COVID-19. The V call is TRBV7-3, the J call TRBJ1-1; 9 bases agree with TRBD1. The DNA of the CDR3 is TGTGCCAGCAGCTTAGGACAGGGGACCGAAGCTTTCTTT. Translated: CASSLGQGTEAFF. The full variable domain, completed using reference TRBV7-3 and TRBJ1-1, is GAGVSQTPSNKVTEKGKYVELRCDPISGHTALYWYRQSLGQGPEFLIYFQGTGAADDSGLPNDRFFAVRPEGSVSTLKIQRTERGDSAVYLCASSLGQGTEAFFGQGTRLTVV.